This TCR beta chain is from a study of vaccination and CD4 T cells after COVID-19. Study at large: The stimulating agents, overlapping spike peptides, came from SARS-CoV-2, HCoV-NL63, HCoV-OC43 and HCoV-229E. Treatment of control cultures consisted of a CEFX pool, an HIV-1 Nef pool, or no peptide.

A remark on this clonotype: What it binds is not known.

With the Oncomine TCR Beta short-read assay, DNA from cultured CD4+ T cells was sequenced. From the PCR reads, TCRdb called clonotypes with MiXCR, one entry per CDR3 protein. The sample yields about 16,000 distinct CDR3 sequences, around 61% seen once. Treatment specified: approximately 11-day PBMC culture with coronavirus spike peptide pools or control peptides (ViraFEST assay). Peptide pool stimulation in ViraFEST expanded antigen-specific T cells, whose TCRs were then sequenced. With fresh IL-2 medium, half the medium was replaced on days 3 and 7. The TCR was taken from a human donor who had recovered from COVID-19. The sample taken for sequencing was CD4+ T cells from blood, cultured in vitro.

CDR3 in amino acids: CASSLLWTSTNEQFF. The DNA of the CDR3 is TGTGCCAGCAGCTTATTATGGACGTCCACCAATGAGCAGTTCTTC. The V gene is TRBV7-9, the J gene TRBJ2-1, with D unresolved. V was cut by 2 bases and J by 6 bases, with 14 bases left in between. Germline assignment: CDR1 SEHNR and CDR2 FQNEAQ (reference sequence). The CDR3 loop spans 15 amino acids. The variable domain in full, completed from reference TRBV7-9 and TRBJ2-1, reads DTGVSQNPRHKITKRGQNVTFRCDPISEHNRLYWYRQTLGQGPEFLTYFQNEAQLEKSRLLSDRFSAERPKGSFSTLEIQRTEQGDSAMYLCASSLLWTSTNEQFFGPGTRLTVL.